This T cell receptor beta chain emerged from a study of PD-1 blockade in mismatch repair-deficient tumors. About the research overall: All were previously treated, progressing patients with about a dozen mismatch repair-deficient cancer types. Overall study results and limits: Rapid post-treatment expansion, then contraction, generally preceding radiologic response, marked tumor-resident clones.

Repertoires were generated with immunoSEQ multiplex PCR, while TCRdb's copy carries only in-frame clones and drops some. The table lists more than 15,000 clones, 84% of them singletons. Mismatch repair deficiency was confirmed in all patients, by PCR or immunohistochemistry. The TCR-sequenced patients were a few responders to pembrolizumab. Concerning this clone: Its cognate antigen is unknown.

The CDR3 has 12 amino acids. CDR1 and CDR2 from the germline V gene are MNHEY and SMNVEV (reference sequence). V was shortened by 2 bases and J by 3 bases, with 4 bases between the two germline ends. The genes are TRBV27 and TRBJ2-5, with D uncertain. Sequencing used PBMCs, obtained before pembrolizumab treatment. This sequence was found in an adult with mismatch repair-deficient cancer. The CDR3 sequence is CASSLQEETQYF. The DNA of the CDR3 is TGTGCCAGCAGTTTACAGGAAGAGACCCAGTACTTC.